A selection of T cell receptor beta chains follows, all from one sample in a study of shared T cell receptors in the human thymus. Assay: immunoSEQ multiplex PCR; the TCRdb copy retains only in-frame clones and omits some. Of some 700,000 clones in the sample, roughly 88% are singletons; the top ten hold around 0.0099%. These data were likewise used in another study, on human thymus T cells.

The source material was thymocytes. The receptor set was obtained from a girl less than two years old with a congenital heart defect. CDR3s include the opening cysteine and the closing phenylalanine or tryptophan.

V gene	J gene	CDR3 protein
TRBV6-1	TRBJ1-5	CASRRGQGWQPQHF
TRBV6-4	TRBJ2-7	CASSANSDLGEQYF
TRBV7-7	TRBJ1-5	CAPQGRAPQHF
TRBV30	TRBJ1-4	CAWSGQGEEKLFF
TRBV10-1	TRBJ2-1	CASPRTSGVVGEQFF
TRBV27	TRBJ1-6	CASSPRGSPLHF
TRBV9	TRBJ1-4	CASSVAGGTNEKLFF
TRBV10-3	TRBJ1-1	CAISESSFTEAFF
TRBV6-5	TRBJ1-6	CASSYSGQGNSPLHF
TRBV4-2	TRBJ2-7	CASSQGGNVERGAIEQYF
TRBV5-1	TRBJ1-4	CASSLGMWGVETNEKLFF
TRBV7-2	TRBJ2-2	CASSLSRPSRGLHTGELFF
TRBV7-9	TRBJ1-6	CASSSLPGQIDHESPLHF
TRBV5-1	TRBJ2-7	CASSFRVGTYEQYF
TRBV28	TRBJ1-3	CASSYTSQGNTIYF
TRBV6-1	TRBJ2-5	CASSDNIRGPTQETQYF
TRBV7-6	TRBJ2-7	CASSPGGKDLRGISYEQYF
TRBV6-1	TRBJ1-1	CASSGVHRVLNTEAFF
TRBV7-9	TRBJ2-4	CASSPQFPAGHKNIQYF
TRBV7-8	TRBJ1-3	CASSLDRGGGNTIYF
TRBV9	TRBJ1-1	CASSLGQVGPDEAFF
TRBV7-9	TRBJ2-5	CASSPPRVQETQYF
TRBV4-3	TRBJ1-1	CASSHAFHRDNTEAFF
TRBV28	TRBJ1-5	CASSLGWTVNQPQHF
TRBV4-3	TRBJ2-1	CASSQEEGSSYNEQFF
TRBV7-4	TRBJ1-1	CASSPGGDRGRGSADGTEAFF
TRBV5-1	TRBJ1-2	CASSLDGDRAGYTF
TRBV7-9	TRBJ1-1	CASSLASLNTEAFF
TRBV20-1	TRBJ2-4	CSASGTTLQYF
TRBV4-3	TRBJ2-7	CASSSAPGQIYEQYF
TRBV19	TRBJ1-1	CASSVRGNTEAFF
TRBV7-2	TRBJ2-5	CASSLGLILQETQYF
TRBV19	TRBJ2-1	CASSIEVGKAGGPRGYEQFF
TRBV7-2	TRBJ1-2	CASSHIQGIYGYTF